This T cell receptor beta chain was observed in a study of T cell repertoires in cytomegalovirus infection. Study-level points and caveats: Adding up the frequency of public TCR beta families identified people who carried CMV plus the relevant HLA. Ex vivo responses were dominated by HLA-C-restricted CMV-specific TCR beta clonotypes.

Germline V gene sequence: CDR1 MNHEY, CDR2 SVGAGI. V was clipped by 11 bases and J by 6 bases, with 20 bases between them. CDR3 size: 13 residues. With respect to this clonotype: What it binds is unknown.

TCRdb called the reads again in MiXCR, with one record for every CDR3 protein. This repertoire shows approximately 730,000 distinct CDR3 sequences, around 35% found once; its top ten account for roughly 20%. The chain recombines TRBV6-5 with TRBJ2-7; D may be TRBD1 or TRBD2 (5 bases each). Sequencing was performed on cultured PBMCs, taken from culture after CMV antigen stimulation. This TCR derives from a human donor in good health (CMV status not recorded). Some clones in this sample may be carry-over from other donors' samples. The CDR3 nucleotides read TGTGCCGTCATGCCAGGGACCCTTCGCGAGCAGTACTTC. Its translation is CAVMPGTLREQYF.